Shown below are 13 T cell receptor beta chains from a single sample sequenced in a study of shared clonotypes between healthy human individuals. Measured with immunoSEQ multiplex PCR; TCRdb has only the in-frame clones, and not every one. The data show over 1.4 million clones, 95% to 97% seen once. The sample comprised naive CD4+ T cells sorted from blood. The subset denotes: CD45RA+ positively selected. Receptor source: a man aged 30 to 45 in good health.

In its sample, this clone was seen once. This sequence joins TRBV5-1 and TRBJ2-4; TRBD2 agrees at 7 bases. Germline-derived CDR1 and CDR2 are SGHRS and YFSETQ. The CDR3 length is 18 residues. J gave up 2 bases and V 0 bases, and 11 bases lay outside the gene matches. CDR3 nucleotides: TGCGCCAGCAGCTTGGGGTTTGGGAGGGAGGTGTCCAAAAACATTCAGTACTTC. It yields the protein CASSLGFGREVSKNIQYF.

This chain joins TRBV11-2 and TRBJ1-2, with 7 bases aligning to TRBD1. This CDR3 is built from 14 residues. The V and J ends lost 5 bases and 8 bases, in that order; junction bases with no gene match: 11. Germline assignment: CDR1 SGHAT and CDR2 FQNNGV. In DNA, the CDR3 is TGTGCCAGCAGCATTACAGGGGCCGCGTCCGGCTACACCTTC. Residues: CASSITGAASGYTF.

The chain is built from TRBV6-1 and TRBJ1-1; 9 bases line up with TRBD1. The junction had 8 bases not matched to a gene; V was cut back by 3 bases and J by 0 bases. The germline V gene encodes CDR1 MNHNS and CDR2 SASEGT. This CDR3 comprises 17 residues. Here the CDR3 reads CASSDRPGTGMNTEAFF. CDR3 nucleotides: TGTGCCAGCAGTGACCGTCCCGGGACAGGGATGAACACTGAAGCTTTCTTT.

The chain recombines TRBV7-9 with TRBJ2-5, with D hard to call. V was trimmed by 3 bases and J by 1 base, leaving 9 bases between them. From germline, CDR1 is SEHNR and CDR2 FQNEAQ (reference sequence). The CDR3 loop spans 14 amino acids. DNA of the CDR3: TGTGCCAGCAGCTTCGGATTAGCCCAAGAGACCCAGTACTTC. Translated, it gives CASSFGLAQETQYF.

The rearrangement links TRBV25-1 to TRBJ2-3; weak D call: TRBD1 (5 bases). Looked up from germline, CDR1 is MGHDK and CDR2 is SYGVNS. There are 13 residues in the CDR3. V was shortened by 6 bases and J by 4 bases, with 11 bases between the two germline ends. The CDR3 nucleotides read TGTGCCAGCAGAGCCTCAGGGTCAGATACGCAGTATTTT. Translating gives CASRASGSDTQYF.

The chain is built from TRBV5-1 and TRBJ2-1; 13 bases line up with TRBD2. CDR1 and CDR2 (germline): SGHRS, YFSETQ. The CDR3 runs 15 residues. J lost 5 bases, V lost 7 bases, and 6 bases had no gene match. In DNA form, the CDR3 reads TGCGCCAGCCGGACTAGCGGGAGTATCCACAATGAGCAGTTCTTC. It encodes CASRTSGSIHNEQFF. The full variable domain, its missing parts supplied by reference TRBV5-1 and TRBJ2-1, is KAGVTQTPRYLIKTRGQQVTLSCSPISGHRSVSWYQQTPGQGLQFLFEYFSETQRNKGNFPGRFSGRQFSNSRSEMNVSTLELGDSALYLCASRTSGSIHNEQFFGPGTRLTVL.

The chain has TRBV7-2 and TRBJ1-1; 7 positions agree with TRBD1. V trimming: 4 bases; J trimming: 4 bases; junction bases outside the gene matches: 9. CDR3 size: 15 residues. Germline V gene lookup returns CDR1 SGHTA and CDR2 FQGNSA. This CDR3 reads CASSSTGDWGTEAFF. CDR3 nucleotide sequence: TGTGCCAGCAGCTCAACAGGGGATTGGGGCACTGAAGCTTTCTTT. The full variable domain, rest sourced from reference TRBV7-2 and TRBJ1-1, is GAGVSQSPSNKVTEKGKDVELRCDPISGHTALYWYRQSLGQGLEFLIYFQGNSAPDKSGLPSDRFSAERTGGSVSTLTIQRTQQEDSAVYLCASSSTGDWGTEAFFGQGTRLTVV.

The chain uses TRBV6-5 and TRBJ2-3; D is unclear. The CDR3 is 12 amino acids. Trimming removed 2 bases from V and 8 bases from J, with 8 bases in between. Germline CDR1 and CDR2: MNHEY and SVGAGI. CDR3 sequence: CASSYPRGTQYF. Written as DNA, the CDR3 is TGTGCCAGCAGTTACCCCCGCGGTACGCAGTATTTT.

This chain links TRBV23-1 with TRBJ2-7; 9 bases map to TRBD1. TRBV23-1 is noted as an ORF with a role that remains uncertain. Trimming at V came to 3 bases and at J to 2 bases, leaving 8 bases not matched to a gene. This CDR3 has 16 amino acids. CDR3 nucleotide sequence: TGCGCCAGCAGTCAGTTACAGGGGGCGGTTGCCTACGAGCAGTACTTC. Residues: CASSQLQGAVAYEQYF.

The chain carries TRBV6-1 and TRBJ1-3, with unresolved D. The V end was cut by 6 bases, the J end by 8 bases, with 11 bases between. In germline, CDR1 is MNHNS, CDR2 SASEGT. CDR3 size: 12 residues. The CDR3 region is CASRPSVYTIYF. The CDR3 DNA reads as TGTGCCAGCAGGCCCTCTGTCTACACCATATATTTT.

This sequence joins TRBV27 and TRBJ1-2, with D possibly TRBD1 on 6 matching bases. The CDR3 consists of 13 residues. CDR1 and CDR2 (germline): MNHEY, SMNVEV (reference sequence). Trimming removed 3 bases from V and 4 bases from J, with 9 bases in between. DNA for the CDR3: TGTGCCAGCAGTTTTCCAGGGGCCTATGGCTACACCTTC. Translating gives CASSFPGAYGYTF.

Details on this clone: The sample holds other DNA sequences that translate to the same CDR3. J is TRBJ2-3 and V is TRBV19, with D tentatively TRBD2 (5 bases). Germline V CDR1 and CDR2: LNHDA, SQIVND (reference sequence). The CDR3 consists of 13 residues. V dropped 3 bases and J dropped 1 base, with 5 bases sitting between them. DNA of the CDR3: TGTGCCAGTAGTATTAGCGGCACAGATACGCAGTATTTT. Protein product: CASSISGTDTQYF.

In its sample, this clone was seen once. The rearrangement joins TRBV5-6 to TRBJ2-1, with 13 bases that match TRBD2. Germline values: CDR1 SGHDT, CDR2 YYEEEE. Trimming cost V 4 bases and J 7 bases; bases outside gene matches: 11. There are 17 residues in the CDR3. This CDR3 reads CASSRLGLAGVGNEQFF. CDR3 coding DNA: TGTGCCAGCAGCCGACTTGGACTAGCGGGAGTCGGGAATGAGCAGTTCTTC.